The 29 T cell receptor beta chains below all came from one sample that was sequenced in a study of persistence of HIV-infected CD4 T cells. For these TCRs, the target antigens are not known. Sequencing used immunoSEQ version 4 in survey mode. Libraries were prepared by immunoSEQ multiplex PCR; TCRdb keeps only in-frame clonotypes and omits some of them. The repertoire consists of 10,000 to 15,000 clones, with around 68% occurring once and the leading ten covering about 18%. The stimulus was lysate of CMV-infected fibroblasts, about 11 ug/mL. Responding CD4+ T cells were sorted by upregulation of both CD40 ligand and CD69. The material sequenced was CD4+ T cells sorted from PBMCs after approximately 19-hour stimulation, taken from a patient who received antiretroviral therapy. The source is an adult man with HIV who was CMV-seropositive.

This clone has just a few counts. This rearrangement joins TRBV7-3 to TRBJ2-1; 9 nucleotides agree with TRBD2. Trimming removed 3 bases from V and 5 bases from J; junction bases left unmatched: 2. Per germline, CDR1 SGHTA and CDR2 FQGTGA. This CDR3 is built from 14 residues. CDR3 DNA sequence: TGTGCCAGCAGCTTTAGCGGGGGAAACAATGAGCAGTTCTTC. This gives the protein CASSFSGGNNEQFF.

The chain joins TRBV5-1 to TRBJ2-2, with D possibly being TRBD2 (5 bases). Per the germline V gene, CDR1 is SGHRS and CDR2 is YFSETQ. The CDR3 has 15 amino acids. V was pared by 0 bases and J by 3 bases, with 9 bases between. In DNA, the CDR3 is TGCGCCAGCAGCTTGGAGGAGGCGTACACCGGGGAGCTGTTTTTT. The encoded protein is CASSLEEAYTGELFF. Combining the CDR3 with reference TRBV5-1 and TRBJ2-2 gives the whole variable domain KAGVTQTPRYLIKTRGQQVTLSCSPISGHRSVSWYQQTPGQGLQFLFEYFSETQRNKGNFPGRFSGRQFSNSRSEMNVSTLELGDSALYLCASSLEEAYTGELFFGEGSRLTVL.

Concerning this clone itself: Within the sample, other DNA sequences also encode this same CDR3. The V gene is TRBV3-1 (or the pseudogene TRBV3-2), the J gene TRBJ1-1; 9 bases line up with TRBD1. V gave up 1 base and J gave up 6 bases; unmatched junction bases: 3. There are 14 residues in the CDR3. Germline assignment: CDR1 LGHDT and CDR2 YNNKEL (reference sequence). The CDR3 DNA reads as TGTGCCAGCAGCCAAGGGGGACAGGGTGCTGAAGCTTTCTTT. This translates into CASSQGGQGAEAFF.

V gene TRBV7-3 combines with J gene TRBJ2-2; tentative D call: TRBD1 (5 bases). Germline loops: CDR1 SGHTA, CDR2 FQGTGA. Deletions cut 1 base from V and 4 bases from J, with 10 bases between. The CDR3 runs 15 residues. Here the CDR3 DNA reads TGTGCCAGCAGCTTAAATGGGGCGTTCACCGGGGAGCTGTTTTTT. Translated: CASSLNGAFTGELFF.

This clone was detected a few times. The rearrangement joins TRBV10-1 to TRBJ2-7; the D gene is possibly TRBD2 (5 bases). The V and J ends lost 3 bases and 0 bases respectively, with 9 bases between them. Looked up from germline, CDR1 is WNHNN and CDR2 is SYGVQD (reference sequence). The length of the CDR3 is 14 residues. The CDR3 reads CASSEERFSYEQYF. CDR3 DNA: TGCGCCAGCAGTGAAGAGCGGTTCTCCTACGAGCAGTACTTC.

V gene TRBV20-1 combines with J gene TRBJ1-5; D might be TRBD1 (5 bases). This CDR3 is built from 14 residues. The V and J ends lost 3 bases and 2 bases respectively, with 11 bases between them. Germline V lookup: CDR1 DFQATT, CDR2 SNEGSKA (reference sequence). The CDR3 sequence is CSASPGRGNQPQHF. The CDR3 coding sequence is TGCAGTGCTAGTCCAGGGAGGGGCAATCAGCCCCAGCATTTT.

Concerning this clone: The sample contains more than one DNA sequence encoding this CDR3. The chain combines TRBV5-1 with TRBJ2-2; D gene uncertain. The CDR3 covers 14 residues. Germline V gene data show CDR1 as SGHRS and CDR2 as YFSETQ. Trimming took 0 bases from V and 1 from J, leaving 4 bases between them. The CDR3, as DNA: TGCGCCAGCAGCTTGGGACGGAACACCGGGGAGCTGTTTTTT. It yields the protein CASSLGRNTGELFF.

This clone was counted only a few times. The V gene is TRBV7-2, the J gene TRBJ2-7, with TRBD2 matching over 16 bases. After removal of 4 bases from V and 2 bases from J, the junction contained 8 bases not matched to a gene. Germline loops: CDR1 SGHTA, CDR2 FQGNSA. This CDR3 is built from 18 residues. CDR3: CASSSPGLAGGPAYEQYF. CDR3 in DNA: TGTGCCAGCAGCTCCCCGGGACTAGCGGGGGGGCCCGCCTACGAGCAGTACTTC.

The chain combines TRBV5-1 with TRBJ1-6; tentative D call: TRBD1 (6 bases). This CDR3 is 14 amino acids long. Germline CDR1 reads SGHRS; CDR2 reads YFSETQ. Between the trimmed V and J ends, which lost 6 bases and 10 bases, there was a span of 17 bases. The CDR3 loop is CASKSQGLGSPLHF. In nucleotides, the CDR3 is TGCGCCAGCAAATCACAGGGTTTAGGGTCACCCCTCCACTTT.

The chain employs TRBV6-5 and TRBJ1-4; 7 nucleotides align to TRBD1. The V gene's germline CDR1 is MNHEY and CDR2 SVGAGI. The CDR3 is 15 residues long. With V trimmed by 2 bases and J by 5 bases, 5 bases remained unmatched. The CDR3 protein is CASSYQGVMNEKLFF. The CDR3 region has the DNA TGTGCCAGCAGTTACCAGGGGGTGATGAATGAAAAACTGTTTTTT.

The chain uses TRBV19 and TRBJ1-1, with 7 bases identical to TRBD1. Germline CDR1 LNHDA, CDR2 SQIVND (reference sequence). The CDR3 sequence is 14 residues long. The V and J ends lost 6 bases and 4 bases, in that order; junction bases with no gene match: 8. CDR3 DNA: TGTGCCAGTAGGTCCCAGGGGGATGGCACTGAAGCTTTCTTT. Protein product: CASRSQGDGTEAFF.

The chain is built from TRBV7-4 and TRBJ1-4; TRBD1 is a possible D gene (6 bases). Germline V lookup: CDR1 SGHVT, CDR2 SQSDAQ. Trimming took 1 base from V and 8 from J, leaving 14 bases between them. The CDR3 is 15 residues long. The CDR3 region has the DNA TGTGCCAGCAGCTTAGGACAGGCCGACTACGAAAAACTGTTTTTT. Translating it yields CASSLGQADYEKLFF.

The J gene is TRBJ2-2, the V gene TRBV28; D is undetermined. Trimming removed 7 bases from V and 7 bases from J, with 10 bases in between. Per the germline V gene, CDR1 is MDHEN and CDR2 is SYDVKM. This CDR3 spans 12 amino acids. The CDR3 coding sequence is TGTGCCAGCACCATTGTGGACGGGGAGCTGTTTTTT. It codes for CASTIVDGELFF.

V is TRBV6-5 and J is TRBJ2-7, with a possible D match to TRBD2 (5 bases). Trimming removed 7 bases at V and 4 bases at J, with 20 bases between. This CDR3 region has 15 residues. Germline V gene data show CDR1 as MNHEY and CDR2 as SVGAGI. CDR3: CASTKGTSRVYEQYF. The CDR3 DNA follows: TGTGCCAGCACGAAGGGAACTAGTAGGGTATACGAGCAGTACTTC.

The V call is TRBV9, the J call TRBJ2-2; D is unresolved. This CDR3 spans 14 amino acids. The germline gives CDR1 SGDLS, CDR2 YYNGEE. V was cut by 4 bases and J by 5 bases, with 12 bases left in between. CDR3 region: CASSPRPGTGELFF. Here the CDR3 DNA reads TGTGCCAGCAGCCCGAGACCCGGGACCGGGGAGCTGTTTTTT.

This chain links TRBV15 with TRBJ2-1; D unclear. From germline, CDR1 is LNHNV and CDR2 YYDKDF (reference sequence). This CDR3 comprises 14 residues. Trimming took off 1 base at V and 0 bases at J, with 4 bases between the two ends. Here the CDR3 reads CATSRVSSYNEQFF. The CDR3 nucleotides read TGTGCCACCAGCAGAGTCAGCTCCTACAATGAGCAGTTCTTC.

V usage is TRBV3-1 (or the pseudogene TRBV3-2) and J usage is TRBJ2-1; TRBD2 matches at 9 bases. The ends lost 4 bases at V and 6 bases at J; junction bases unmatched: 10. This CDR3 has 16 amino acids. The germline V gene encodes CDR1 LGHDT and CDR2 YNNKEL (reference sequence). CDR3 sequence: CASSPKSGGIFNEQFF. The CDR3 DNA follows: TGTGCCAGCAGCCCCAAGAGCGGGGGGATTTTCAATGAGCAGTTCTTC.

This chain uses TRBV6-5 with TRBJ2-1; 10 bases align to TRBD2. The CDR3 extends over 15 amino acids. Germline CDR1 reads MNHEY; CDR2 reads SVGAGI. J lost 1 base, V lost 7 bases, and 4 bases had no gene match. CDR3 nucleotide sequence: TGTGCCAGCAACCCTAGCGGGGGATCCTACAATGAGCAGTTCTTC. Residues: CASNPSGGSYNEQFF.

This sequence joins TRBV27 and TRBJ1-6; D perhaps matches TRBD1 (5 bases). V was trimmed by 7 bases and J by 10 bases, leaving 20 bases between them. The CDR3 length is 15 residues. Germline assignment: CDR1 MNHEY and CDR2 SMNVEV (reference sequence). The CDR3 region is CASTPHRGDLSPLHF. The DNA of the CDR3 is TGTGCCAGCACCCCTCATAGGGGAGATCTGTCACCCCTCCACTTT.

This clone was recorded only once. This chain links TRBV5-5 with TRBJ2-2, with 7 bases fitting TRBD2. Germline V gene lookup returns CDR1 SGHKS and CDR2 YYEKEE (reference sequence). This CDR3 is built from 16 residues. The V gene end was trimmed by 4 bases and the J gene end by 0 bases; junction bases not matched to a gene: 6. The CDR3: CASSLAAGANTGELFF. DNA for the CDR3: TGTGCCAGCAGCCTGGCGGCGGGGGCGAACACCGGGGAGCTGTTTTTT.

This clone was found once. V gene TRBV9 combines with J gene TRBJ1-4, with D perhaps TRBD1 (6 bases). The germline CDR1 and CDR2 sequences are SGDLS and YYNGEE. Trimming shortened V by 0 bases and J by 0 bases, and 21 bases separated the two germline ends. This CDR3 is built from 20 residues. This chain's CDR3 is CASSVEGRGCTIATNEKLFF. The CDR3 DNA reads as TGTGCCAGCAGCGTAGAAGGGAGGGGGTGTACGATTGCAACTAATGAAAAACTGTTTTTT.

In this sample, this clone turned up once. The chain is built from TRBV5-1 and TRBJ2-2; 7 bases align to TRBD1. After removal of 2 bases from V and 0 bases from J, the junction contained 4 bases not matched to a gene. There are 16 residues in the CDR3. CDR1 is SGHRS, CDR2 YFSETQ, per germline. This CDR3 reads CASSLGQGANTGELFF. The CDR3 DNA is TGCGCCAGCAGCTTAGGGCAGGGGGCGAACACCGGGGAGCTGTTTTTT.

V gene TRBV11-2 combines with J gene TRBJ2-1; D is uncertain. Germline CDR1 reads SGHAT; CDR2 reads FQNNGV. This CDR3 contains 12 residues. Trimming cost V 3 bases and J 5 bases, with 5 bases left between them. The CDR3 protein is CASSLVNNEQFF. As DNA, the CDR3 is TGTGCCAGCAGCTTGGTAAACAATGAGCAGTTCTTC.

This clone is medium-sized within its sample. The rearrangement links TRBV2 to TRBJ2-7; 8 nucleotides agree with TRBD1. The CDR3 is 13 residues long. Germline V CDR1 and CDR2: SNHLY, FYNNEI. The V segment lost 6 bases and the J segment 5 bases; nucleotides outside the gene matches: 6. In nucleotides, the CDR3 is TGTGCCAGCAGGCGGGACAGGACCCACGAGCAGTACTTC. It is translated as CASRRDRTHEQYF.

CDR3: CASGNPTGELFF. DNA for the CDR3: TGTGCCAGCGGAAACCCCACCGGGGAGCTGTTTTTT. The rearrangement links TRBV11-3 to TRBJ2-2; D unclear. The CDR3 extends over 12 amino acids. The V gene's germline CDR1 is SGHNT and CDR2 YENEEA. The V gene lost 8 bases and the J gene lost 4 bases, with 8 bases spanning the gap.

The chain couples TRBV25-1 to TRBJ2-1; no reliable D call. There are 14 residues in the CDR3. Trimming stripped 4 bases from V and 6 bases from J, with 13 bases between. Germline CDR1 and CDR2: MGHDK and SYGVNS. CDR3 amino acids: CASSGPRVFNEQFF. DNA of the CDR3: TGTGCCAGCAGTGGGCCTCGGGTATTCAATGAGCAGTTCTTC. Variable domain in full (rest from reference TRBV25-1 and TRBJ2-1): EADIYQTPRYLVIGTGKKITLECSQTMGHDKMYWYQQDPGMELHLIHYSYGVNSTEKGDLSSESTVSRIRTEHFPLTLESARPSHTSQYLCASSGPRVFNEQFFGPGTRLTVL.

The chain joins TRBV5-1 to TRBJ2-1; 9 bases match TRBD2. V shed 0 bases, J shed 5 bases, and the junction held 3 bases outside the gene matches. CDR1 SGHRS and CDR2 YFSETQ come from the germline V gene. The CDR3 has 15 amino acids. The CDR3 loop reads CASSLDQRGDNEQFF. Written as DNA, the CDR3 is TGCGCCAGCAGCTTGGACCAGCGGGGGGACAATGAGCAGTTCTTC.

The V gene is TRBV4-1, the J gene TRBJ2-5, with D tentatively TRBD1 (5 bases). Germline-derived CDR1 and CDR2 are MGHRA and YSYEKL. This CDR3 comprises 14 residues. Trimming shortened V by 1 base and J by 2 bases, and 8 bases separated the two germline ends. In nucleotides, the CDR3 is TGCGCCAGCAGCCAAGTTTGGACACAAGAGACCCAGTACTTC. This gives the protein CASSQVWTQETQYF.

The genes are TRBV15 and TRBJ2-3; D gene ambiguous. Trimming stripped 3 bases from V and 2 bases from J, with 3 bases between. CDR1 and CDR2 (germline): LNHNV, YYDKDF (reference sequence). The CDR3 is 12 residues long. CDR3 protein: CATSSDTDTQYF. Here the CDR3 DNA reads TGTGCCACCAGCAGCGACACAGATACGCAGTATTTT. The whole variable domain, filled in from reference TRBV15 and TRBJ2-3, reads DAMVIQNPRYQVTQFGKPVTLSCSQTLNHNVMYWYQQKSSQAPKLLFHYYDKDFNNEADTPDNFQSRRPNTSFCFLDIRSPGLGDTAMYLCATSSDTDTQYFGPGTRLTVL.